The 13 T cell receptor beta chains below come from one sample, sequenced in a study of T cell responses to AZD1222 COVID-19 vaccine (dated by TCRdb to about 2021). The library was produced with the immunoSEQ multiplex PCR assay. TCRdb took over this immuneACCESS table, retaining in-frame rearrangements with V and J assigned. Such tables are incomplete; in checked studies, under half of the missing clones stem from an unresolved V gene, and the remainder is unexplained. This sample comprises 65,000 to 90,000 clones, 88% of them detected only once. The ten top clones hold approximately 19% of the sample. The sample's time point label, in plain terms: baseline before first vaccination. The specimen comprised peripheral blood, sampled on day 0 of AZD1222 vaccination. The receptors here all came from an adult in good health.

This clone is a singleton in its sample. The chain couples TRBV27 to TRBJ1-5; unclear D gene. The germline V gene encodes CDR1 MNHEY and CDR2 SMNVEV (reference sequence). CDR3 length equals 15 residues. V lost 6 bases, J lost 2 bases, and 14 bases lay in between. In DNA form, the CDR3 reads TGTGCCAGCAGCCCACGGGGTTCGGGCAATCAGCCCCAGCATTTT. It codes for CASSPRGSGNQPQHF.

CDR3 sequence: CASSSLEQGAGQPQHF. CDR3 nucleotides: TGTGCCAGCAGCTCATTAGAACAGGGGGCTGGGCAGCCCCAGCATTTT. V usage is TRBV7-8 and J usage is TRBJ1-5; 9 bases align to TRBD1. CDR1 is SGHVS and CDR2 is FQNEAQ in the germline V gene. The junction had 11 bases not matched to a gene; V was cut back by 4 bases and J by 7 bases. This CDR3 has 16 amino acids.

V usage is TRBV5-1 and J usage is TRBJ1-4; D call uncertain. Germline CDR1 reads SGHRS; CDR2 reads YFSETQ. The CDR3 totals 16 residues. Trimming cost V 0 bases and J 0 bases, with 9 bases left between them. The CDR3 DNA sequence: TGCGCCAGCAGCTTGGGCACAGCCACAACTAATGAAAAACTGTTTTTT. Its translation is CASSLGTATTNEKLFF.

This clone occurred once. The chain carries TRBV9 and TRBJ2-7; D may match TRBD1 or TRBD2 (5 bases each). Germline V gene lookup returns CDR1 SGDLS and CDR2 YYNGEE. V lost 4 bases and J lost 2, with 13 bases in between. The CDR3 has 14 amino acids. Here the CDR3 reads CASSPWGTTYEQYF. The CDR3 region has the DNA TGTGCCAGCAGCCCCTGGGGGACCACCTACGAGCAGTACTTC.

DNA for the CDR3: TGCGCCAGCAGCTTGGCCGGGACAGGGGGCTCCTACGAGCAGTACTTC. Translation: CASSLAGTGGSYEQYF. This sequence joins TRBV5-1 and TRBJ2-7, with 11 bases lining up with TRBD1. Trimming cost V 0 bases and J 0 bases; bases outside gene matches: 2. The germline V gene encodes CDR1 SGHRS and CDR2 YFSETQ. This CDR3 comprises 16 residues.

This sequence joins TRBV25-1 and TRBJ1-2, with D possibly matching TRBD1 (5 bases). Per the germline V gene, CDR1 is MGHDK and CDR2 is SYGVNS. V was trimmed by 1 base and J by 8 bases, leaving 14 bases between them. CDR3 length: 14 residues. CDR3 sequence reads: CASSESPAGNGYTF. Here the CDR3 DNA reads TGTGCCAGCAGTGAATCCCCCGCAGGGAACGGCTACACCTTC.

The chain recombines TRBV28 with TRBJ2-2; TRBD1 is a possible D gene (5 bases). Per the germline V gene, CDR1 is MDHEN and CDR2 is SYDVKM. CDR3 length equals 13 residues. The germline V and J ends were trimmed by 10 bases and 0 bases, with 9 bases remaining between them. Here the CDR3 reads CATTDPNTGELFF. The CDR3 bases are TGTGCCACGACAGATCCGAACACCGGGGAGCTGTTTTTT.

The chain employs TRBV30 and TRBJ2-3; the match to TRBD2 covers 9 bases. The trim removed 3 bases at V and 4 bases at J, leaving 8 bases unmatched. Germline loops: CDR1 GTSNPN, CDR2 SVGIG (reference sequence). This CDR3 has 15 amino acids. The CDR3 DNA is TGTGCCTGGAGAGCGGGAGGAGGGTGGCCAGATACGCAGTATTTT. Protein product: CAWRAGGGWPDTQYF. Based on the CDR3 plus reference TRBV30 and TRBJ2-3, the full variable domain is SQTIHQWPATLVQPVGSPLSLECTVEGTSNPNLYWYRQAAGRGLQLLFYSVGIGQISSEVPQNLSASRPQDRQFILSSKKLLLSDSGFYLCAWRAGGGWPDTQYFGPGTRLTVL.

This clone has a single count. The CDR3 loop is CASSVLGTSGVWADTQYF. The DNA of the CDR3 is TGTGCCAGCAGCGTGCTCGGGACTAGCGGAGTCTGGGCAGATACGCAGTATTTT. The chain is built from TRBV9 and TRBJ2-3, with 11 bases aligning to TRBD2. J was trimmed by 4 bases and V by 2 bases; bases with no gene match: 12. Germline V CDR1 and CDR2: SGDLS, YYNGEE. The CDR3 is 18 amino acids.

This chain links TRBV5-1 with TRBJ2-7, with 9 bases lining up with TRBD1. The CDR3 is 15 amino acids. Losses at the gene ends were 3 bases for V and 3 bases for J; bases not matched to a gene: 7. Per germline, CDR1 SGHRS and CDR2 YFSETQ. CDR3 sequence: CASSSGGQGYYEQYF. DNA of the CDR3: TGCGCCAGCAGCTCGGGGGGACAGGGCTACTACGAGCAGTACTTC.

V gene TRBV19 combines with J gene TRBJ2-1; D is undetermined. From germline, CDR1 is LNHDA and CDR2 SQIVND (reference sequence). Trimming removed 5 bases at V and 10 bases at J, with 15 bases between. The CDR3 is 13 amino acids. CDR3 nucleotides: TGTGCCAGTAGTCCCCGGGCCGCCGGGGAGCAGTTCTTC. Its translation is CASSPRAAGEQFF.

V is TRBV15 and J is TRBJ1-5, with D maybe TRBD1 (5 bases). Per the germline V gene, CDR1 is LNHNV and CDR2 is YYDKDF (reference sequence). V was trimmed by 5 bases and J by 3 bases, leaving 14 bases between them. This CDR3 has 15 amino acids. For the CDR3, the DNA is TGTGCCACCAGCCGCGCTGGGGGGGTCAATCAGCCCCAGCATTTT. As protein: CATSRAGGVNQPQHF.

CDR3 DNA sequence: TGTGCCAGCAGGTTAACGAGCTCCTACAATGAGCAGTTCTTC. Encoded protein: CASRLTSSYNEQFF. The J gene is TRBJ2-1, the V gene TRBV27, with D uncertain. The germline gives CDR1 MNHEY, CDR2 SMNVEV (reference sequence). The CDR3 has 14 amino acids. The V end lost 6 bases, the J end lost 0 bases, and 9 bases lay between the germline ends.